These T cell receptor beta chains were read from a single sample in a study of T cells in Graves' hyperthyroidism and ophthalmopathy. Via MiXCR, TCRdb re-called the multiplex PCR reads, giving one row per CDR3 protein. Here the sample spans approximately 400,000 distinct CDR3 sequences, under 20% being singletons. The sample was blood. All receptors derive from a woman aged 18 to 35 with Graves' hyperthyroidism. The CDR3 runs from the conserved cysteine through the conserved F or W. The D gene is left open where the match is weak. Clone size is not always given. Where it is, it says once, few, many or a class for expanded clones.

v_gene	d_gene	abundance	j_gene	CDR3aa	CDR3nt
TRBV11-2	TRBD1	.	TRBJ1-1	CASSWLTGDTEAFF	TGTGCCAGCAGCTGGCTGACAGGGGACACTGAAGCTTTCTTT
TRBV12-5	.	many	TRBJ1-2	CASGLTFGSGDDYGYTF	TGTGCTAGTGGTTTGACTTTTGGGTCAGGGGATGACTATGGCTACACCTTC
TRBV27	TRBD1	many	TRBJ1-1	CASSSYHRGETEAFF	TGTGCCAGCAGTTCATACCACAGGGGCGAAACTGAAGCTTTCTTT
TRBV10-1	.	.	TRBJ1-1	CATPPMNTEAFF	TGCGCCACTCCCCCCATGAACACTGAAGCTTTCTTT
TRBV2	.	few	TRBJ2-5	CASGATSLETQYF	TGTGCCAGTGGAGCTACTAGTTTGGAGACCCAGTACTTC
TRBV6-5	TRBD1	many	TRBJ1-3	CASRPGQGGNTIYF	TGTGCCAGCAGACCGGGACAGGGAGGAAACACCATATATTTT
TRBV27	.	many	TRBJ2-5	CASYNREETQYF	TGTGCCAGCTATAACAGGGAAGAGACCCAGTACTTC
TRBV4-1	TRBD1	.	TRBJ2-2	CASSLLTGEPGELFF	TGCGCCAGCAGCCTTCTGACAGGGGAGCCCGGGGAGCTGTTTTTT
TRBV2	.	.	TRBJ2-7	CASSEGYSSYEQYF	TGTGCCAGCAGTGAAGGGTATAGCTCCTACGAGCAGTACTTC
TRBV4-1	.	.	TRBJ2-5	CASSSQVLVETQYF	TGCGCCAGCAGCTCACAGGTGTTGGTAGAGACCCAGTACTTC
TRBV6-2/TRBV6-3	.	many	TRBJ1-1	CASSYSGVLRHTEAFF	TGTGCCAGCAGTTACTCGGGGGTCTTACGCCACACTGAAGCTTTCTTT
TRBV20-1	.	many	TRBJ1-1	CSAREVETEAFF	TGCAGTGCTAGAGAGGTGGAAACTGAAGCTTTCTTT
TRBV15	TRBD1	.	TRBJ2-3	CATSRGGAPTGGFTDTQYF	TGTGCCACCAGCAGAGGTGGAGCCCCGACAGGGGGCTTTACAGATACGCAGTATTTT
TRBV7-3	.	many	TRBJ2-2	CASSKTGELFF	TGTGCCAGCAGCAAGACCGGGGAGCTGTTTTTT
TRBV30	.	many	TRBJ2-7	CAWRPSTYEQYF	TGTGCCTGGAGGCCCAGTACCTACGAGCAGTACTTC
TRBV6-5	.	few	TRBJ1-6	CASSYSSRGENSPLHF	TGTGCCAGCAGTTACTCGTCTCGGGGGGAGAATTCACCCCTCCACTTT
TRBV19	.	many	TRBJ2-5	CASVKGPGQEETQYF	TGTGCCAGCGTAAAGGGACCGGGACAAGAAGAGACCCAGTACTTC
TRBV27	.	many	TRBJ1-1	CASSPPGLSQFTEAFF	TGTGCCAGCAGTCCCCCCGGTTTGTCCCAATTCACTGAAGCTTTCTTT
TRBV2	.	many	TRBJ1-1	CASSAWRGANTEAFF	TGTGCCAGCAGTGCGTGGAGGGGGGCAAACACTGAAGCTTTCTTT
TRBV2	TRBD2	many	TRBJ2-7	CASRGTSGGAYEQYF	TGTGCCAGCAGAGGGACTAGCGGGGGGGCCTACGAGCAGTACTTC
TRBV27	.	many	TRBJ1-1	CASTAGDTTEAFF	TGTGCCAGCACGGCAGGAGATACCACTGAAGCTTTCTTT
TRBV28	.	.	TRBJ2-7	CASSSHEQYF	TGTGCCAGCAGTTCCCACGAGCAGTACTTC
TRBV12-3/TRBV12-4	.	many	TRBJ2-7	CASSSVGAYEQYF	TGTGCCAGCAGTTCAGTGGGGGCCTACGAGCAGTACTTC
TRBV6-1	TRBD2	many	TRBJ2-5	CASSELAGGPETQYF	TGTGCCAGCAGTGAACTAGCGGGGGGGCCAGAGACCCAGTACTTC
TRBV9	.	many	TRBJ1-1	CASSVNLNTEAFF	TGTGCCAGCAGCGTAAACCTGAACACTGAAGCTTTCTTT
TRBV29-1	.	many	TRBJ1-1	CSVGSLMAEAFF	TGCAGCGTTGGGAGTTTGATGGCTGAAGCTTTCTTT
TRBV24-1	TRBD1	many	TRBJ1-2	CATSGYGTGTYGYTF	TGTGCCACCAGTGGCTACGGGACAGGGACCTATGGCTACACCTTC
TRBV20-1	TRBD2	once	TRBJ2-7	CSATGTSGSDRADEQYF	TGCAGTGCTACCGGGACTAGCGGGAGCGATAGGGCTGACGAGCAGTACTTC
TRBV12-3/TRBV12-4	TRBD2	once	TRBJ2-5	CASSSGLAFWTQYF	TGTGCCAGCAGTTCGGGACTAGCGTTCTGGACCCAGTACTTC
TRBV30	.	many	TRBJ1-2	CAWTPGDYGYTF	TGTGCCTGGACCCCCGGGGACTATGGCTACACCTTC
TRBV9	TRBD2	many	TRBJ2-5	CASSVEGLVGVGETQYF	TGTGCCAGCAGCGTAGAGGGACTAGTCGGTGTAGGAGAGACCCAGTACTTC
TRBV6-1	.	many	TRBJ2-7	CASSASGQTSYEQYF	TGTGCCAGCAGTGCCTCCGGGCAGACTTCCTACGAGCAGTACTTC
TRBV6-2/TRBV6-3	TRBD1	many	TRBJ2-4	CASSKPNRDSRLAKNIQYF	TGTGCCAGCAGTAAACCCAACCGGGACAGTCGTTTAGCCAAAAACATTCAGTACTTC
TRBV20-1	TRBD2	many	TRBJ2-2	CSARVLAGGQAGELFF	TGCAGTGCTAGAGTCCTAGCGGGGGGGCAGGCCGGGGAGCTGTTTTTT
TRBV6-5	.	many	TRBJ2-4	CASTAVRETKNIQYF	TGTGCCAGCACCGCAGTAAGGGAAACCAAAAACATTCAGTACTTC
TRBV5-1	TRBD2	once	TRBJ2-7	CASSLFLSGGPYEQYF	TGCGCCAGCAGCCTATTCTTAAGCGGGGGGCCCTACGAGCAGTACTTC
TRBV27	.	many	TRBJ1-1	CASSFRPPRTEAFF	TGTGCCAGCAGTTTTAGGCCCCCCCGCACTGAAGCTTTCTTT
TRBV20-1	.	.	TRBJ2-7	CSARSTGNPYEQYF	TGCAGTGCTAGGAGCACCGGGAACCCCTACGAGCAGTACTTC
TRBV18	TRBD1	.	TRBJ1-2	CASSPLDRVNYGYTF	TGTGCCAGCTCACCGTTAGACAGGGTTAACTATGGCTACACCTTC
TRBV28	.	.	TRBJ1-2	CAAGVYYGYTF	TGTGCCGCGGGCGTTTACTATGGCTACACCTTC
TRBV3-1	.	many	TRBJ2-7	CASSQGKGEQYF	TGTGCCAGCAGCCAAGGTAAAGGTGAGCAGTACTTC
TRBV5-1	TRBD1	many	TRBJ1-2	CASSLGDSRDGYTF	TGCGCCAGCAGCTTAGGGGACAGCCGCGATGGCTACACCTTC
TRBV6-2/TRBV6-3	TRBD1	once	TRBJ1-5	CASTPEGAGNQPQHF	TGTGCCAGCACCCCCGAGGGGGCGGGGAATCAGCCCCAGCATTTT
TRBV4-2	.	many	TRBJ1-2	CASSPLPDTNANYGYTF	TGTGCCAGCAGCCCTTTACCCGACACCAACGCTAACTATGGCTACACCTTC
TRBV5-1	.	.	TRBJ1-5	CASSLGEFSNQPQHF	TGCGCCAGCAGCTTGGGAGAATTTAGCAATCAGCCCCAGCATTTT
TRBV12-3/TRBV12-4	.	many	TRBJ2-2	CASSFGGGTGELFF	TGTGCCAGCAGTTTTGGCGGTGGCACCGGGGAGCTGTTTTTT
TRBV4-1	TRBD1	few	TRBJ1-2	CASRTGGADGYTF	TGCGCCAGCAGGACAGGGGGCGCGGATGGCTACACCTTC
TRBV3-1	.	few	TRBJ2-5	CASMGGKTQYF	TGTGCCAGCATGGGGGGAAAGACCCAGTACTTC
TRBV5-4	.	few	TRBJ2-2	CASSNRAPNTGELFF	TGTGCCAGCAGCAACCGGGCCCCAAACACCGGGGAGCTGTTTTTT
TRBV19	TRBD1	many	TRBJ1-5	CANTDREPQPQHF	TGTGCCAACACGGACAGGGAGCCTCAGCCCCAGCATTTT
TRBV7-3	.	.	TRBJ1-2	CASSLNPFGGLEKHGYTF	TGTGCCAGCAGCTTAAACCCCTTTGGAGGGCTCGAAAAGCATGGCTACACCTTC
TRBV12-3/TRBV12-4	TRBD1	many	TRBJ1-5	CASRQGQGNQPQHF	TGTGCCAGCAGGCAAGGACAGGGCAATCAGCCCCAGCATTTT
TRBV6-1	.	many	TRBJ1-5	CASSVLGFGQPQHF	TGTGCCAGCAGTGTTCTCGGTTTCGGGCAGCCCCAGCATTTT
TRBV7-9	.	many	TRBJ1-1	CASSFFGQAGTEAFF	TGTGCCAGCAGCTTTTTCGGACAAGCGGGCACTGAAGCTTTCTTT
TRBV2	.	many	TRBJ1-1	CASSEAPKVAEAFF	TGTGCCAGCAGTGAAGCACCAAAGGTGGCTGAAGCTTTCTTT
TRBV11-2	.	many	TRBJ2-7	CASSLGGLNYEQYF	TGTGCCAGCAGCTTAGGCGGGTTAAACTACGAGCAGTACTTC
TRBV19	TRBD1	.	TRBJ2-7	CASSNTGGLPYEQYF	TGTGCCAGTAGTAACACAGGGGGCCTACCCTACGAGCAGTACTTC